The 17 T cell receptor beta chains reported below all come from one sample, sequenced in a study of shared T cell receptors in the human thymus (dated by TCRdb to the early 2020s). The method was the immunoSEQ multiplex PCR assay. TCRdb stores this immuneACCESS table with in-frame sequences only. Part of the clones is absent; in the studies checked, under half of the shortfall reflects unresolved V genes, and no reason is known for the rest. The sample has 700,000 or so clones on record, approximately 83% of them singletons. Approximately 0.01% of the sample is held by the ten biggest clonotypes. These data also formed part of another study, on human thymus T cells.

Sequenced: thymocytes. The source of these receptors is a girl under two years old with a congenital heart defect. Donor details come from another sample of the same person, matched by shared clones.

CDR3 in DNA: TGTGCCAGTAGTAAACGACAGAGAGGCGGCAATCAGCCCCAGCATTTT. It specifies CASSKRQRGGNQPQHF. The chain employs TRBV19 and TRBJ1-5; tentatively, D is TRBD1 (5 bases). Germline values: CDR1 LNHDA, CDR2 SQIVND (reference sequence). The V end was cut by 4 bases, the J end by 2 bases, with 15 bases between. The CDR3 covers 16 residues.

The chain combines TRBV2 with TRBJ1-4, with unresolved D. The V and J ends lost 7 bases and 0 bases respectively, with 12 bases between them. Germline V gene data show CDR1 as SNHLY and CDR2 as FYNNEI. This CDR3 has 15 amino acids. CDR3 bases: TGTGCCAGCAATAACGAGTTTGCAACTAATGAAAAACTGTTTTTT. Its protein is CASNNEFATNEKLFF.

This clone was counted once. The chain carries TRBV9 and TRBJ2-3; 11 bases match TRBD2. The trim removed 7 bases at V and 5 bases at J, leaving 12 bases unmatched. Germline CDR1 reads SGDLS; CDR2 reads YYNGEE. This CDR3 has 16 residues. CDR3 loop: CASSESLAGGEDTQYF. The CDR3 DNA follows: TGTGCCAGCTCCGAATCCCTAGCGGGGGGTGAAGATACGCAGTATTTT.

The rearrangement links TRBV7-6 to TRBJ1-2; TRBD1 agrees at 8 bases. The CDR3 runs to 13 residues. Per germline, CDR1 SGHVS and CDR2 FNYEAQ. V shed 3 bases, J shed 6 bases, and the junction held 3 bases outside the gene matches. CDR3 region: CASSFSGQDGYTF. CDR3 nucleotides: TGTGCCAGCAGCTTTTCGGGACAGGATGGCTACACCTTC.

The V gene is TRBV11-2, the J gene TRBJ2-7, with a possible D match to TRBD2 (5 bases). The V end lost 5 bases, the J end lost 7 bases, and 18 bases lay between the germline ends. This CDR3 is built from 14 residues. Germline loops: CDR1 SGHAT, CDR2 FQNNGV. The CDR3 sequence is CASSQFGERCEQYF. In DNA form, the CDR3 reads TGTGCCAGCAGCCAATTTGGGGAGCGCTGTGAGCAGTACTTC.

This chain uses TRBV27 with TRBJ1-1, with 7 bases identical to TRBD1. CDR1 is MNHEY, CDR2 SMNVEV, per germline (reference sequence). This CDR3 region has 15 residues. V lost 4 bases, J lost 5 bases, and 10 bases stayed unmatched. CDR3 sequence: CASSSPRDRGTEAFF. The CDR3 DNA is TGTGCCAGCAGTTCACCGCGGGACAGAGGGACTGAAGCTTTCTTT.

V usage is TRBV14 and J usage is TRBJ1-2; 9 nucleotides line up with TRBD1. Germline lookup yields CDR1 SGHDN and CDR2 FVKESK. V was pared by 0 bases and J by 7 bases, with 18 bases of the junction left unmatched. This CDR3 contains 19 residues. CDR3 DNA: TGTGCCAGCAGCCAAGATGGGTCCCGGGACAGGGATGAGATGGGTGGCTACACCTTC. As protein: CASSQDGSRDRDEMGGYTF.

The chain recombines TRBV10-3 with TRBJ2-7; 10 bases are a match to TRBD2. Germline CDR1 ENHRY, CDR2 SYGVKD. Trimming at V came to 2 bases and at J to 5 bases, leaving 9 bases not matched to a gene. The CDR3 has 16 amino acids. In DNA, the CDR3 is TGTGCCATCAGTGAGCCTAGCGGGGGCCCCAAGGACGAGCAGTACTTC. Translation: CAISEPSGGPKDEQYF.

Turning to this clone: The same CDR3 is also encoded by other DNA sequences in this sample. V gene TRBV18 combines with J gene TRBJ1-2; 7 nucleotides align to TRBD1. Germline CDR1 KGHSH, CDR2 LQKENI. The ends lost 3 bases at V and 5 bases at J; junction bases unmatched: 3. The CDR3 extends over 13 amino acids. The CDR3: CASSPTGQYGYTF. The DNA of the CDR3 is TGTGCCAGCTCACCGACAGGGCAGTATGGCTACACCTTC.

The V call is TRBV27, the J call TRBJ2-7; TRBD1 aligns across 7 bases. The V gene's germline CDR1 is MNHEY and CDR2 SMNVEV (reference sequence). CDR3 size: 12 residues. V lost 5 bases to trimming and J lost 11 bases; unmatched junction nucleotides: 9. The DNA for the CDR3 is TGTGCCAGCAGTCCTAGACAGGGAAAGGAGTACTTC. Its translation: CASSPRQGKEYF.

The gene calls are TRBV30 and TRBJ1-5, with D uncertain. Per the germline V gene, CDR1 is GTSNPN and CDR2 is SVGIG (reference sequence). V was trimmed by 2 bases and J by 7 bases, leaving 12 bases between them. This CDR3 contains 13 residues. CDR3 amino acids: CAWSMDGVQPQHF. Written as DNA, the CDR3 is TGTGCCTGGAGTATGGACGGGGTACAGCCCCAGCATTTT.

The rearrangement joins TRBV7-9 to TRBJ1-6; a possible D gene is TRBD1 (6 bases). Germline V gene sequence: CDR1 SEHNR, CDR2 FQNEAQ (reference sequence). CDR3 length: 15 residues. Trimming stripped 4 bases from V and 10 bases from J, with 17 bases between. The CDR3 here is CASSSHPTGKSPLHF. CDR3 nucleotides: TGTGCCAGCAGCTCTCACCCGACAGGAAAGTCACCCCTCCACTTT.

This rearrangement joins TRBV9 to TRBJ2-1; D possibly corresponds to TRBD1 (6 bases). Germline CDR1 reads SGDLS; CDR2 reads YYNGEE. The ends were cut back, 3 bases at V and 2 bases at J, with 18 bases in the middle. The CDR3 sequence is 17 residues long. This CDR3 is CASSAGQTGLTYNEQFF. The CDR3 DNA is TGTGCCAGCAGCGCAGGACAGACAGGACTTACCTACAATGAGCAGTTCTTC. Using reference TRBV9 and TRBJ2-1 for the parts outside the CDR3, the full variable domain is DSGVTQTPKHLITATGQRVTLRCSPRSGDLSVYWYQQSLDQGLQFLIQYYNGEERAKGNILERFSAQQFPDLHSELNLSSLELGDSALYFCASSAGQTGLTYNEQFFGPGTRLTVL.

The rearrangement links TRBV27 to TRBJ1-5; 7 nucleotides align to TRBD1. J lost 4 bases, V lost 11 bases, and 11 bases had no gene match. CDR1 and CDR2 (germline): MNHEY, SMNVEV (reference sequence). The CDR3 spans 14 residues. The CDR3 region is CAAGSGDRNQPQHF. For the CDR3, the DNA is TGTGCCGCCGGGTCGGGGGACAGAAATCAGCCCCAGCATTTT.

The J gene is TRBJ2-5, the V gene TRBV18; tentative D call: TRBD2 (5 bases). The CDR3 is 16 residues long. V lost 4 bases and J 5 bases, leaving 20 bases between the germline ends. Germline assignment: CDR1 KGHSH and CDR2 LQKENI. This chain's CDR3 is CASSLHGIVNSETQYF. The CDR3 coding sequence is TGTGCCAGCTCACTCCACGGGATCGTGAATTCGGAGACCCAGTACTTC.

V and J are TRBV7-9 and TRBJ2-1, with 11 bases matching TRBD1. This CDR3 has 14 residues. Unmatched junction bases numbered 6, after V lost 10 bases and J lost 4 bases. Germline V gives CDR1 SEHNR, CDR2 FQNEAQ (reference sequence). CDR3 protein: CAIQGQGAYNEQFF. CDR3 DNA: TGTGCCATCCAAGGACAGGGGGCATACAATGAGCAGTTCTTC.

Concerning this clone: One end of the junction does not line up with germline, which may come from a read error. The V gene is TRBV9, the J gene TRBJ1-4; D not resolved. CDR3 length: 20 amino acids. Germline-derived CDR1 and CDR2 are SGDLS and YYNGEE. In DNA form, the CDR3 reads TGTGACAGCAGCATACGACCGGCGGGCCCCAAGGATGCAACTAATGAAAAACTGTTTTTT. It is translated as CDSSIRPAGPKDATNEKLFF.